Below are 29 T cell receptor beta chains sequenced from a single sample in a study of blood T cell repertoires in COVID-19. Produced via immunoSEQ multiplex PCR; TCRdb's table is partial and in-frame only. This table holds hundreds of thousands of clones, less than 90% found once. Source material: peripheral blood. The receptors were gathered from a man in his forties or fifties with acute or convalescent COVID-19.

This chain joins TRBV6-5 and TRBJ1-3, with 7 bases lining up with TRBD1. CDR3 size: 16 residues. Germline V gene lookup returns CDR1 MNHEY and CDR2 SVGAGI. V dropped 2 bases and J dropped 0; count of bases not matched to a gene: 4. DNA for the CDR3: TGTGCCAGCAGTTACACCGGACAGGCCTCTGGAAACACCATATATTTT. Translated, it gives CASSYTGQASGNTIYF.

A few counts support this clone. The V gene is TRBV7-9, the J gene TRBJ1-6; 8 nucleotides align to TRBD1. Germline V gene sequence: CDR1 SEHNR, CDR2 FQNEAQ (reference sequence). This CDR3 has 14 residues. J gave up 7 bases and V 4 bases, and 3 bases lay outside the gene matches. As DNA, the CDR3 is TGTGCCAGCAGCTGGACAGGGATAAATTCACCCCTCCACTTT. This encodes CASSWTGINSPLHF. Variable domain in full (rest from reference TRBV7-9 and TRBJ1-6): DTGVSQNPRHKITKRGQNVTFRCDPISEHNRLYWYRQTLGQGPEFLTYFQNEAQLEKSRLLSDRFSAERPKGSFSTLEIQRTEQGDSAMYLCASSWTGINSPLHFGNGTRLTVT.

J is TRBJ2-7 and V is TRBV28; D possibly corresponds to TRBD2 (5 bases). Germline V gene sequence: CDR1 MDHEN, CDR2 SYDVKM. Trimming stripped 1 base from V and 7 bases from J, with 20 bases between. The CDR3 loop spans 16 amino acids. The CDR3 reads CASSLSERVPSGEQYF. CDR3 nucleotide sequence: TGTGCCAGCAGTTTATCAGAACGGGTCCCCTCGGGGGAGCAGTACTTC.

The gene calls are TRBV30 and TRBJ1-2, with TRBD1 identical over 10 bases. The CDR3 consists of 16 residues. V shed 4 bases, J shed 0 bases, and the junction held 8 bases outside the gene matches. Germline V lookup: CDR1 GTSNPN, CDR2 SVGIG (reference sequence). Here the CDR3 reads CAWIGTGVVTNYGYTF. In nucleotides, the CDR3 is TGTGCCTGGATCGGGACAGGGGTTGTTACTAACTATGGCTACACCTTC.

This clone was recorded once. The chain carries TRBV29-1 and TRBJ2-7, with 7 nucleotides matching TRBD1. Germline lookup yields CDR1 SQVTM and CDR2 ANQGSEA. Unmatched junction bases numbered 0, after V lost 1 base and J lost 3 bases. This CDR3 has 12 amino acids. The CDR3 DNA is TGCAGCGTTGAAGGACAGGGCTACGAGCAGTACTTC. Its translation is CSVEGQGYEQYF.

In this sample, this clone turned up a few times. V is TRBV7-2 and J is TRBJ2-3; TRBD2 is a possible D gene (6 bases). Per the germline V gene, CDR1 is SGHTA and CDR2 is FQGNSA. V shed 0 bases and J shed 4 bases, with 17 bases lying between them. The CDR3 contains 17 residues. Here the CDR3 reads CASSLAQGGAGPDTQYF. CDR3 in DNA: TGTGCCAGCAGCTTAGCGCAGGGCGGGGCGGGGCCAGATACGCAGTATTTT.

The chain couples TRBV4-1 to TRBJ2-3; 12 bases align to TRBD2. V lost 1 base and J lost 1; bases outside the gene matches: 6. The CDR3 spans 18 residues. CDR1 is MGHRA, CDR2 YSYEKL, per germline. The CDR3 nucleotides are TGCGCCAGCAGCCAAGGGGCGGCTAGCGGGGGGGGCACAGATACGCAGTATTTT. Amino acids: CASSQGAASGGGTDTQYF.

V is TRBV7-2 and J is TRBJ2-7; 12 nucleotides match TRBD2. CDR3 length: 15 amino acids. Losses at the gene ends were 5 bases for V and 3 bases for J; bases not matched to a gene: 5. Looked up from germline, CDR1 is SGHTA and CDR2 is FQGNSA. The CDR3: CASSRGLAGNYEQYF. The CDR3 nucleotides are TGTGCCAGCAGCCGCGGACTAGCGGGGAACTACGAGCAGTACTTC.

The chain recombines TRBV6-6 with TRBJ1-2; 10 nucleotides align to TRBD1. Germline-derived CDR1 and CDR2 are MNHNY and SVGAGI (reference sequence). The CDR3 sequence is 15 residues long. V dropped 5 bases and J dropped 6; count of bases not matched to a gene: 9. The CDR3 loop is CASSGYQGTGDGYTF. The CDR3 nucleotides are TGTGCCAGCAGTGGCTACCAAGGGACAGGGGATGGCTACACCTTC.

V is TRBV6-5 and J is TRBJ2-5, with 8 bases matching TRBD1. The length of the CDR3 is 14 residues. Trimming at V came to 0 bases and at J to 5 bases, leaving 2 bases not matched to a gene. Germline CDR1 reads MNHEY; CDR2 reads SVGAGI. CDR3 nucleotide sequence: TGTGCCAGCAGTTACTCGACAGGGGAGGAGACCCAGTACTTC. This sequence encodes CASSYSTGEETQYF.

The CDR3 is CASSLDRWNSPLHF. CDR3 in DNA: TGCGCCAGCAGCTTGGACAGGTGGAATTCACCCCTCCACTTT. This chain connects TRBV5-1 to TRBJ1-6; D may be TRBD1 (5 bases). Trimming took off 0 bases at V and 7 bases at J, with 8 bases between the two ends. Germline V gives CDR1 SGHRS, CDR2 YFSETQ. The CDR3 has 14 residues.

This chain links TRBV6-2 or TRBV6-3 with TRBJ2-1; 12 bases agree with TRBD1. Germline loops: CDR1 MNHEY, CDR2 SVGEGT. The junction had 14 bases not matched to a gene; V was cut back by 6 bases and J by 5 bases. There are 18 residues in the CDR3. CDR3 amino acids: CASSHTRDRGQGDNEQFF. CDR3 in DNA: TGTGCCAGCAGCCACACCCGGGACAGGGGGCAAGGTGACAATGAGCAGTTCTTC.

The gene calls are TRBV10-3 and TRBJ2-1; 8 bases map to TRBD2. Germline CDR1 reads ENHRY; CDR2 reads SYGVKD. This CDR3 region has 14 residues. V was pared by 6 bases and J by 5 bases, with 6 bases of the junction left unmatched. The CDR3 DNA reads TGTGCCATCAGAGCGGGAGCGAGTGACAATGAGCAGTTCTTC. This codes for CAIRAGASDNEQFF.

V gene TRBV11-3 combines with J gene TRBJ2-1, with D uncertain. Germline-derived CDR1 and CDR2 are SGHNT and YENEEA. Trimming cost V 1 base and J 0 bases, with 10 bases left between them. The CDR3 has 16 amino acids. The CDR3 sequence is CASSLVSLSSYNEQFF. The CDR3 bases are TGTGCCAGCAGCTTAGTGTCGCTGAGCTCCTACAATGAGCAGTTCTTC.

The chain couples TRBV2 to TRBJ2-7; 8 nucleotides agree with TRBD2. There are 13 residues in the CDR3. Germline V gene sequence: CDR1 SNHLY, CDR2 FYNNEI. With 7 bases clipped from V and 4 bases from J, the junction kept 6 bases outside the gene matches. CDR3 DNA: TGTGCCAGCAATGCGGGGGGCGGATACGAGCAGTACTTC. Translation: CASNAGGGYEQYF.

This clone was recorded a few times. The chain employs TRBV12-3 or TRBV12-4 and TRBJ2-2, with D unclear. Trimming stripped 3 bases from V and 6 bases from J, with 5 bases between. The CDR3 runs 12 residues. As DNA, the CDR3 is TGTGCCAGCAGTTTTATTTCCGGGGAGCTGTTTTTT. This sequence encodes CASSFISGELFF.

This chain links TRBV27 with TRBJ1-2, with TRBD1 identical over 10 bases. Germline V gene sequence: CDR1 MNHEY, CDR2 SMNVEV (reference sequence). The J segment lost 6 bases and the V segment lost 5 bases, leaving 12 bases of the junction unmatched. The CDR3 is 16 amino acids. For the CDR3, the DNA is TGTGCCAGCAGTCCCCTGGGACAGGGGAAAGAGGATGGCTACACCTTC. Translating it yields CASSPLGQGKEDGYTF.

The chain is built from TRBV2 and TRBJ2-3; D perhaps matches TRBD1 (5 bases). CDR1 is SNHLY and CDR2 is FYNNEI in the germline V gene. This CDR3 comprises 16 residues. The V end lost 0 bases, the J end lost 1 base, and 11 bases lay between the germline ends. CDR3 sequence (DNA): TGTGCCAGCAGTGAAGCGAGCCTAGGGGGCACAGATACGCAGTATTTT. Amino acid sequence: CASSEASLGGTDTQYF.

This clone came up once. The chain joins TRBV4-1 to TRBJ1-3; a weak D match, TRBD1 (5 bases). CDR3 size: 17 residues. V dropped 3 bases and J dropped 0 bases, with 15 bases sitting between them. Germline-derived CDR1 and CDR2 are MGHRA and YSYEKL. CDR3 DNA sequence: TGCGCCAGCAGCCACAATTTAGGCAGGGCCTCTGGAAACACCATATATTTT. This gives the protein CASSHNLGRASGNTIYF.

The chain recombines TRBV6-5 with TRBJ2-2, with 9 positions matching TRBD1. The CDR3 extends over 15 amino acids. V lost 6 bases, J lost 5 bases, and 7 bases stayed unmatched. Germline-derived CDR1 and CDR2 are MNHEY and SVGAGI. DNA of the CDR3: TGTGCCAGCAGGAGACAGGGGGGGTCGACCGGGGAGCTGTTTTTT. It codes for CASRRQGGSTGELFF.

This chain's CDR3 is CATSDFPLAGRNTGELFF. In nucleotides, the CDR3 is TGTGCCACCAGTGATTTCCCACTAGCGGGACGGAACACCGGGGAGCTGTTTTTT. The chain carries TRBV24-1 and TRBJ2-2, with 10 positions matching TRBD2. Germline V CDR1 and CDR2: KGHDR, SFDVKD. The ends lost 1 base at V and 1 base at J; junction bases unmatched: 5. This CDR3 spans 18 amino acids.

The CDR3 reads CASSFGARETQYF. In DNA form, the CDR3 reads TGTGCCAGCAGCTTTGGGGCCCGAGAGACCCAGTACTTC. J is TRBJ2-5 and V is TRBV5-6; possibly TRBD1 for D (5 bases). Per the germline V gene, CDR1 is SGHDT and CDR2 is YYEEEE. With 2 bases removed from V and 4 bases from J, the gap between germline ends came to 9 bases. This CDR3 spans 13 amino acids.

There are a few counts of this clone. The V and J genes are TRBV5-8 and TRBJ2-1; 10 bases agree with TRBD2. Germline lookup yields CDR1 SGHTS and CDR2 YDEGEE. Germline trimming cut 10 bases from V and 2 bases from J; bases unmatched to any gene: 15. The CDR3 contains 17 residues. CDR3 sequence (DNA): TGTGCCCGCGCACATGCTAGCGGGAGTAACACCTACAATGAGCAGTTCTTC. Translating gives CARAHASGSNTYNEQFF.

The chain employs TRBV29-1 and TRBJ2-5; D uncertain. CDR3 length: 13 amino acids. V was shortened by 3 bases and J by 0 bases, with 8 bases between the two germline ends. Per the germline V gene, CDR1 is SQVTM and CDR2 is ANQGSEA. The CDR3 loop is CSVDVQYQETQYF. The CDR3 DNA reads TGCAGCGTTGACGTGCAGTACCAAGAGACCCAGTACTTC. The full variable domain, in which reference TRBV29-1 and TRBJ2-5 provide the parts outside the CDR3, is SAVISQKPSRDICQRGTSLTIQCQVDSQVTMMFWYRQQPGQSLTLIATANQGSEATYESGFVIDKFPISRPNLTFSTLTVSNMSPEDSSIYLCSVDVQYQETQYFGPGTRLLVL.

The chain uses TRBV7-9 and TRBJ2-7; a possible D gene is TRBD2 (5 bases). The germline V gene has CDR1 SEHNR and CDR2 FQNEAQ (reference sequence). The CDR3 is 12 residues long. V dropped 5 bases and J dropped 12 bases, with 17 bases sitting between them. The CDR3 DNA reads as TGTGCCAGCAGCCAAGAGGGATTGATGGGGTACTTC. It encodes CASSQEGLMGYF.

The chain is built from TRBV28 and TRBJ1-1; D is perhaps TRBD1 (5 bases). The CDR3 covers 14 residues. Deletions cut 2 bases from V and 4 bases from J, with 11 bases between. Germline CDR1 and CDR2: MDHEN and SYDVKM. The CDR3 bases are TGTGCCAGCAGTTTACCCCAGGGCTCCACTGAAGCTTTCTTT. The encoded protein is CASSLPQGSTEAFF.

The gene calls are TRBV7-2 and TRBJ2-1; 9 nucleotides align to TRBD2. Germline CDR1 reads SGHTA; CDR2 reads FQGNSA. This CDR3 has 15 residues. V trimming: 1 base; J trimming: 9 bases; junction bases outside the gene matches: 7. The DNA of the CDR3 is TGTGCCAGCAGCTTAGTGGTAGCGGGAGAAGGTGAGCAGTTCTTC. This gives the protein CASSLVVAGEGEQFF.

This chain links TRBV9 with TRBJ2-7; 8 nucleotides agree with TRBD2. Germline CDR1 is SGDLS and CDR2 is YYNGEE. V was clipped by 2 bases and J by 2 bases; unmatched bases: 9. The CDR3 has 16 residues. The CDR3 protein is CASSVYSGGDPYEQYF. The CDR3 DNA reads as TGTGCCAGCAGCGTCTACAGCGGGGGTGACCCCTACGAGCAGTACTTC.

The CDR3 region has the DNA TGCGCCAGCAGCTTGGCTGGGGACATGGGGCAAGAGACCCAGTACTTC. As protein: CASSLAGDMGQETQYF. This sequence joins TRBV5-1 and TRBJ2-5, with a weak D call TRBD1 (6 bases). Trimming removed 0 bases at V and 2 bases at J, with 14 bases between. This CDR3 has 16 residues. Germline lookup yields CDR1 SGHRS and CDR2 YFSETQ.